One and the same sample provided the 10 T cell receptor beta chains below, sequenced in a study of blood T cell repertoires in COVID-19. Profiled with immunoSEQ multiplex PCR; TCRdb holds only in-frame clones, not every one. The table includes 120,000 or so clones, around 88% detected once. Source material: peripheral blood. The source of these receptors is a man aged 80 or over with active or convalescent COVID-19.

The chain carries TRBV28 and TRBJ2-1, with TRBD1 matching over 9 bases. This CDR3 is built from 15 residues. Per germline, CDR1 MDHEN and CDR2 SYDVKM. The trim removed 7 bases at V and 3 bases at J, leaving 7 bases unmatched. The CDR3 reads CASTNLGQGYNEQFF. The CDR3 DNA follows: TGTGCCAGCACTAACTTGGGACAGGGCTACAATGAGCAGTTCTTC.

Only a few counts were recorded for this clone. The gene calls are TRBV4-3 and TRBJ1-6; TRBD1 matches at 9 bases. CDR1 LGHNA and CDR2 YSLEER come from the germline V gene. The CDR3 is 16 amino acids. V lost 0 bases to trimming and J lost 9 bases; unmatched junction nucleotides: 6. CDR3 bases: TGCGCCAGCAGCCAAGATGAGGGACAGGGAGGTTCACCCCTCCACTTT. This codes for CASSQDEGQGGSPLHF.

This sequence joins TRBV28 and TRBJ2-7; 10 positions agree with TRBD1. Germline loops: CDR1 MDHEN, CDR2 SYDVKM. The CDR3 is 15 residues long. Trimming at V came to 6 bases and at J to 2 bases, leaving 7 bases not matched to a gene. CDR3 sequence reads: CASSPGGTGAYEQYF. The CDR3 DNA is TGTGCCAGCAGCCCCGGGGGGACAGGGGCCTACGAGCAGTACTTC.

The chain combines TRBV7-2 with TRBJ2-3; 8 nucleotides match TRBD2. There are 15 residues in the CDR3. Germline assignment: CDR1 SGHTA and CDR2 FQGNSA. V gave up 4 bases and J gave up 4 bases; unmatched junction bases: 7. The CDR3 DNA reads TGTGCCAGCAGCTCCCGGAGCGGGGGCGCAGATACGCAGTATTTT. It encodes CASSSRSGGADTQYF.

DNA of the CDR3: TGTGCCAGCTCATCGAAAGGAGATGCTGGTAAACTGTTTTTT. Residues: CASSSKGDAGKLFF. The V and J genes are TRBV18 and TRBJ1-4; D is unclear. The CDR3 sequence is 14 residues long. Germline V gene lookup returns CDR1 KGHSH and CDR2 LQKENI. The ends were cut back, 5 bases at V and 11 bases at J, with 18 bases in the middle.

Comments on this clone: Other nucleotide sequences from this sample produce the same CDR3. This chain connects TRBV3-1 (or the pseudogene TRBV3-2) to TRBJ1-1; D is undetermined. Trimming removed 1 base at V and 4 bases at J, with 10 bases between. The CDR3 extends over 14 amino acids. From germline, CDR1 is LGHDT and CDR2 YNNKEL (reference sequence). The CDR3 region has the DNA TGTGCCAGCAGCCAAGCCGGGGAGGGCACTGAAGCTTTCTTT. As protein: CASSQAGEGTEAFF.

For the CDR3, the DNA is TGCAGCGCAGTAGGCACAGGGGTAACTGAAGCTTTCTTT. It translates to CSAVGTGVTEAFF. The chain combines TRBV29-1 with TRBJ1-1; 7 bases match TRBD1. The CDR3 extends over 13 amino acids. Losses at the gene ends were 7 bases for V and 5 bases for J; bases not matched to a gene: 10. Germline loops: CDR1 SQVTM, CDR2 ANQGSEA.

The chain couples TRBV2 to TRBJ2-1, with D possibly TRBD2 on 5 matching bases. The germline V gene has CDR1 SNHLY and CDR2 FYNNEI. The CDR3 runs to 15 residues. V lost 6 bases and J 4 bases, leaving 16 bases between the germline ends. The CDR3 DNA follows: TGTGCCAGCAGCCAAACCAGCGGCGATTACAATGAGCAGTTCTTC. Amino acid sequence: CASSQTSGDYNEQFF.

Worth noting for this clone: One end of the junction varies from germline; a read error may be responsible. The chain couples TRBV3-1 (or the pseudogene TRBV3-2) to TRBJ2-2; D is possibly TRBD1 or TRBD2 (5 bases each). Looked up from germline, CDR1 is LGHDT and CDR2 is YNNKEL (reference sequence). The CDR3 length is 12 residues. CDR3 in amino acids: CASRQEGRELFF. In DNA form, the CDR3 reads TGTGCCAGCAGGCAAGAGGGGCGGGAGCTGTTTTTT.

The chain combines TRBV3-1 (or the pseudogene TRBV3-2) with TRBJ1-1; D unclear. This CDR3 has 12 amino acids. V gave up 0 bases and J gave up 9 bases, with 8 bases separating them. Germline loops: CDR1 LGHDT, CDR2 YNNKEL (reference sequence). CDR3 sequence (DNA): TGTGCCAGCAGCCAAGAATCCAGGAAAGCTTTCTTT. Translation: CASSQESRKAFF.